One sample yielded the 8 T cell receptor beta chains listed below, sequenced in a study of blood T cell repertoires in COVID-19. Clones were sequenced by immunoSEQ multiplex PCR, and TCRdb holds only the in-frame ones, with some missing. In the table there are 90,000 or so clones, about 76% of which are singletons. Sequencing was carried out using peripheral blood. The receptors originated from a human donor in a cohort sampled during active COVID-19.

The rearrangement uses TRBV12-3 or TRBV12-4 and TRBJ1-1; D unclear. Trimming removed 3 bases at V and 3 bases at J, with 5 bases between. The CDR3 sequence is 12 residues long. Here the CDR3 reads CASSFSHTEAFF. CDR3 nucleotide sequence: TGTGCCAGCAGTTTCTCCCACACTGAAGCTTTCTTT.

V usage is TRBV24-1 and J usage is TRBJ2-6; D gene ambiguous. Germline V lookup: CDR1 KGHDR, CDR2 SFDVKD. The CDR3 is 14 residues long. V was pared by 9 bases and J by 4 bases, with 12 bases between. CDR3 in DNA: TGTGCCACCGGTTCGGTCTCCGGGGCCAACGTCCTGACTTTC. Translated, it gives CATGSVSGANVLTF.

The chain carries TRBV7-8 and TRBJ2-2; 11 positions match TRBD1. V trimming: 2 bases; J trimming: 7 bases; junction bases outside the gene matches: 6. This CDR3 is 16 amino acids long. CDR1 is SGHVS and CDR2 is FQNEAQ in the germline V gene. In DNA form, the CDR3 reads TGTGCCAGCAGCTTACTGGGACAGGGGGTGGTCGGGGAGCTGTTTTTT. Its protein product is CASSLLGQGVVGELFF.

This clone was detected only a few times. This chain uses TRBV6-2 or TRBV6-3 with TRBJ2-1, with 8 bases aligning to TRBD2. Germline CDR1 is MNHEY and CDR2 is SVGEGT. The V and J ends lost 0 bases and 4 bases, in that order; junction bases with no gene match: 8. This CDR3 contains 17 residues. The CDR3 DNA sequence: TGTGCCAGCAGTTACTCTCCAACTAGCGGAGCGTACAATGAGCAGTTCTTC. It encodes CASSYSPTSGAYNEQFF.

The V gene is TRBV3-1 (or the pseudogene TRBV3-2), the J gene TRBJ2-7, with unresolved D. Germline V gene lookup returns CDR1 LGHDT and CDR2 YNNKEL (reference sequence). The CDR3 loop spans 16 amino acids. V was shortened by 0 bases and J by 5 bases, with 17 bases between the two germline ends. CDR3 sequence reads: CASSQDSGLPRDEQYF. Here the CDR3 DNA reads TGTGCCAGCAGCCAAGATTCCGGGTTACCTCGGGACGAGCAGTACTTC.

This chain uses TRBV14 with TRBJ2-3; D is perhaps TRBD1 (6 bases). Trimming took 3 bases from V and 11 from J, leaving 15 bases between them. The germline gives CDR1 SGHDN, CDR2 FVKESK. The CDR3 is 13 residues long. CDR3 region: CASSQALQGMQYF. CDR3 sequence (DNA): TGTGCCAGCAGCCAGGCCCTACAGGGTATGCAGTATTTT.

The count of this clone is one. The chain employs TRBV9 and TRBJ2-1, with 8 bases that match TRBD2. The germline CDR1 and CDR2 sequences are SGDLS and YYNGEE. The CDR3 runs 16 residues. The V and J ends lost 4 bases and 0 bases, in that order; junction bases with no gene match: 6. This CDR3 is CASSPGTRSSYNEQFF. In nucleotides, the CDR3 is TGTGCCAGCAGCCCAGGGACTAGGAGCTCCTACAATGAGCAGTTCTTC.

The chain is built from TRBV9 and TRBJ2-3; D not certain. V lost 5 bases to trimming and J lost 6 bases, with 13 bases between them. Germline CDR1 is SGDLS and CDR2 is YYNGEE. This CDR3 is 13 amino acids long. CDR3 sequence: CASSFQLWDTQYF. The CDR3 region has the DNA TGTGCCAGCAGTTTTCAGTTGTGGGATACGCAGTATTTT.